This T cell receptor beta chain was sequenced for a study of identical twins' blood T cells. This clonotype has only a few counts. Germline lookup yields CDR1 LNHDA and CDR2 SQIVND (reference sequence). Trimming pared 3 bases from V and 0 bases from J, leaving 23 bases between. The length of the CDR3 is 20 residues. TCRdb fed the 5' RACE reads into MiXCR, producing one record per CDR3 protein. The sample yields 350,000 to 400,000 distinct CDR3 sequences, about 28% seen once. The chain recombines TRBV19 with TRBJ1-4, with no clear D. This sequence originates from a woman between 18 and 55 years old in good health. Sequenced material: PBMCs. The CDR3 region is CASSISSFGSSAATNEKLFF. CDR3 in DNA: TGTGCCAGTAGTATCAGCTCGTTCGGGTCTTCAGCTGCAACTAATGAAAAACTGTTTTTT.